This T cell receptor beta chain was recovered during a study of blood T cells in healthy people across ages. Study-wide results and limits: Aged donors had fewer naive CD4+ cells and lower diversity than long-lived donors. TCR beta diversity correlated strongly with naive T cell percentage.

There were healthy Caucasian individuals from Russia, aged roughly 6 to 100, serving as donors. Details on this clonotype: Its antigen remains unidentified.

Germline lookup yields CDR1 DFQATT and CDR2 SNEGSKA (reference sequence). The CDR3 length is 13 residues. Trimming pared 0 bases from V and 2 bases from J, leaving 7 bases between. Then a second PCR, running about 6 to 11 cycles, was carried out with a sample-barcoded 5' primer and a J-beta primer mix. From the 5' RACE reads, TCRdb called clonotypes with MiXCR, one entry per CDR3 protein. The data show about 1 million distinct CDR3 sequences, with 20% to 25% seen just once and about 0.69% held by the top ten. This same sample was also taken into another study, of T cells of mothers and their children. This second study says: Each 15 ul cDNA reaction used approximately 1.6 ug RNA; all RNA was used.

The TCR originated in a girl aged 2-10 years in good health. The chain has TRBV20-1 and TRBJ2-5; D uncertain. The sample taken for sequencing was blood. CDR3 loop: CSARDFRQETQYF. The CDR3 DNA reads as TGCAGTGCTAGAGATTTCAGGCAAGAGACCCAGTACTTC.